This TCR beta chain was documented in a study of regulatory T cells in long-lasting Graves disease. The study, taken as a whole, reports: Among samples with persistent disease, TRBV28, TRBJ1-2 and TRBJ2-5 were favored. Clonotypes that were public and shared totalled some 2,900 in persistent patients versus roughly 1,000 in new patients.

Both iRepertoire HTBI primers and Arm-PCR of CDR3 regions were used to build the TCR beta libraries. TCRdb recomputed calls from the multiplex PCR reads with MiXCR, one row per CDR3 protein. Here the sample spans some 240,000 distinct CDR3 sequences, about 19% being singletons. This clonotype was seen ten or more times. The target antigen is unknown. As for time point: newly diagnosed GD, antithyroid drugs for less than 3 months. Extracted PBMC RNA gave rise to the TCR library. Trimming took 0 bases from V and 7 from J; bases not matched to a gene: 9. The CDR3 extends over 16 amino acids. CDR1 SGDLS and CDR2 YYNGEE come from the germline V gene. These sequences were also reported in another study, on T cells in Graves' hyperthyroidism and ophthalmopathy. In that study: Diagnostic decisions used clinical symptoms, serum thyroxine and TRAb, thyroid ultrasound and orbital computed tomography.

The J gene is TRBJ2-1, the V gene TRBV9, with TRBD2 matching over 8 bases. Sequences were derived from peripheral blood mononuclear cells (PBMCs), sampled at new diagnosis, from a patient treated with antithyroid drugs. This TCR derives from a woman in her 30s with Graves disease. CDR3 DNA: TGTGCCAGCAGCGTAGCCGGGTCGGGGGGGCCGAATGAGCAGTTCTTC. This gives the protein CASSVAGSGGPNEQFF. Using reference TRBV9 and TRBJ2-1 for the parts outside the CDR3, the full variable domain is DSGVTQTPKHLITATGQRVTLRCSPRSGDLSVYWYQQSLDQGLQFLIQYYNGEERAKGNILERFSAQQFPDLHSELNLSSLELGDSALYFCASSVAGSGGPNEQFFGPGTRLTVL.